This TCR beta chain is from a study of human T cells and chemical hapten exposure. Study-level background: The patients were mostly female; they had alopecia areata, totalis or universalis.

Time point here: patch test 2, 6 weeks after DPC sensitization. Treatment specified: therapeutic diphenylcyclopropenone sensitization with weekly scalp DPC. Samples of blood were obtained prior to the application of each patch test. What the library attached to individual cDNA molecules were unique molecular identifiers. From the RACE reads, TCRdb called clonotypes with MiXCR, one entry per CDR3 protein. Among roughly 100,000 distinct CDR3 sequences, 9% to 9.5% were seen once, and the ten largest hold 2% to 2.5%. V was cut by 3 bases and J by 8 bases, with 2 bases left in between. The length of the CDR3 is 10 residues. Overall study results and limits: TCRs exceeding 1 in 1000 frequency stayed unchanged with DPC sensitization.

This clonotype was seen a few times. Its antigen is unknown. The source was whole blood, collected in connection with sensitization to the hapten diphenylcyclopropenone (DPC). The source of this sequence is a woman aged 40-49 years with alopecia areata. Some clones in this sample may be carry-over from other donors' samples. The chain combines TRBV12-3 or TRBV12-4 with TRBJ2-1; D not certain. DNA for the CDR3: TGTGCCAGCAGTTTGTATGAGCAGTTCTTC. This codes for CASSLYEQFF.